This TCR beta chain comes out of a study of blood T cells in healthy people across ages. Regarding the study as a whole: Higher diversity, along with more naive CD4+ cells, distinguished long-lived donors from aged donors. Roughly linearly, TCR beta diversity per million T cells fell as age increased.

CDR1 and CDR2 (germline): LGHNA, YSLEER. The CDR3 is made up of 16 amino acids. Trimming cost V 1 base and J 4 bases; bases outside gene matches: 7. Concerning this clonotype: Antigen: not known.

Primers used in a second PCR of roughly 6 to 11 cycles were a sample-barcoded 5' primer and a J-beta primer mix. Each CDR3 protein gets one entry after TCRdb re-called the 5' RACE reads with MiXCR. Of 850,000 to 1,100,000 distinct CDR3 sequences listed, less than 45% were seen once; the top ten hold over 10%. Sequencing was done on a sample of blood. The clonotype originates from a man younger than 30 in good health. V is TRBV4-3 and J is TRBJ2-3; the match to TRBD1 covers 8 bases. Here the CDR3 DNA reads TGCGCCAGCAGCCAAGGGTGGGGGACAGGCGCAGATACGCAGTATTTT. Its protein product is CASSQGWGTGADTQYF.